Below are 7 T cell receptor beta chains sequenced from a single sample in a study of CD8 T cells in ankylosing spondylitis. Study-wide findings and caveats: Ankylosing spondylitis blood seemed to carry a telltale TCR beta motif made of roughly 8 highly homologous variants.

No antigen is known for these receptors. TCRdb reprocessed the 5' RACE reads with MiXCR, giving one entry per CDR3 protein. The sample has under 850,000 distinct CDR3 sequences, 15% to 20% seen once. Sequenced input: blood, either unsorted or a sorted T cell fraction (not recorded which). The source is a male donor with ankylosing spondylitis.

The chain uses TRBV12-3 or TRBV12-4 and TRBJ1-6; 11 bases map to TRBD1. The junction had 4 bases not matched to a gene; V was cut back by 0 bases and J by 9 bases. This CDR3 spans 16 amino acids. The CDR3 loop reads CASSLARGQGGSPLHF. The DNA for the CDR3 is TGTGCCAGCAGTTTAGCCAGGGGACAGGGGGGTTCACCCCTCCACTTT.

This sequence joins TRBV2 and TRBJ1-1, with TRBD1 identical over 7 bases. V lost 7 bases to trimming and J lost 0 bases; unmatched junction nucleotides: 5. The CDR3 runs to 14 residues. In germline, CDR1 is SNHLY, CDR2 FYNNEI. The chain's CDR3 is CASKYRGMNTEAFF. CDR3 in DNA: TGTGCCAGCAAATACAGGGGAATGAACACTGAAGCTTTCTTT.

The table lists this clonotype with a few counts. The rearrangement joins TRBV6-1 to TRBJ2-1, with 8 bases lining up with TRBD1. The CDR3 extends over 15 amino acids. The V gene end was trimmed by 6 bases and the J gene end by 0 bases; junction bases not matched to a gene: 4. Germline V gene sequence: CDR1 MNHNS, CDR2 SASEGT. This CDR3 reads CASSWDRSSYNEQFF. The CDR3 DNA follows: TGTGCCAGCAGCTGGGACAGGAGCTCCTACAATGAGCAGTTCTTC.

This rearrangement joins TRBV12-3 or TRBV12-4 to TRBJ2-1; the D gene is possibly TRBD2 (5 bases). The CDR3 length is 15 residues. The V end lost 3 bases, the J end lost 0 bases, and 9 bases lay between the germline ends. The CDR3, as DNA: TGTGCCAGCAGTTTTACTAGGCCCTCCTACAATGAGCAGTTCTTC. This encodes CASSFTRPSYNEQFF.

This clonotype appeared a few times. The chain employs TRBV20-1 and TRBJ2-3, with a possible D match to TRBD1 (5 bases). This CDR3 is built from 12 residues. Trimming shortened V by 0 bases and J by 5 bases, and 6 bases separated the two germline ends. Per germline, CDR1 DFQATT and CDR2 SNEGSKA (reference sequence). DNA of the CDR3: TGCAGTGCTAGAGATCAGGGAGATACGCAGTATTTT. This codes for CSARDQGDTQYF.

This clonotype has only a few counts. The chain recombines TRBV5-6 with TRBJ2-5, with 8 nucleotides matching TRBD2. The CDR3 has 15 amino acids. V was clipped by 4 bases and J by 2 bases; unmatched bases: 7. Germline CDR1 and CDR2: SGHDT and YYEEEE. The CDR3 DNA reads TGTGCCAGCAGCCCACTACGACTAGCGCAAGAGACCCAGTACTTC. Protein sequence: CASSPLRLAQETQYF.

In its sample, this clonotype was seen many times. The gene calls are TRBV12-3 or TRBV12-4 and TRBJ1-3; D not certain. CDR3 length: 17 amino acids. With 3 bases removed from V and 2 bases from J, the gap between germline ends came to 17 bases. CDR3 amino acids: CASSFSEIWRTGNTIYF. The DNA of the CDR3 is TGTGCCAGCAGTTTTTCCGAAATCTGGCGAACTGGAAACACCATATATTTT.